These 2 T cell receptor beta chains came from one sample sequenced in a study of blood T cell repertoires in COVID-19. The assay was immunoSEQ multiplex PCR, and TCRdb's table has in-frame clones only and misses some. The sample holds about 170,000 clones, around 82% seen once. Input material: PBMCs or T cells enriched from blood (not recorded which). The receptors were sampled from a woman between 50 and 59 years old in a cohort exposed to, infected with or recovered from COVID-19 (not recorded which).

The chain combines TRBV10-3 with TRBJ2-5; maybe TRBD2 (6 bases). Germline CDR1 is ENHRY and CDR2 is SYGVKD. The CDR3 totals 15 residues. V dropped 4 bases and J dropped 2 bases, with 14 bases sitting between them. The CDR3 protein is CAISGDSKGQETQYF. As DNA, the CDR3 is TGTGCCATCAGTGGGGACTCCAAAGGGCAAGAGACCCAGTACTTC.

The chain has TRBV5-1 and TRBJ2-3, with no clear D. Per germline, CDR1 SGHRS and CDR2 YFSETQ. This CDR3 spans 16 amino acids. V lost 0 bases and J lost 0, with 11 bases in between. The chain's CDR3 is CASSLGRKASTDTQYF. CDR3 in DNA: TGCGCCAGCAGCTTGGGCAGGAAAGCTAGCACAGATACGCAGTATTTT.